This entry lists 14 T cell receptor beta chains sequenced from one sample in a study of blood T cells in healthy people across ages. Through a sample-barcoded 5' primer and a J-beta primer mix, a second PCR was run for 7 to 11 cycles. One entry per CDR3 protein, called by TCRdb with MiXCR from the 5' RACE reads. This sample has some 1 million distinct CDR3 sequences, with 40% to 55% found just once. Sequences were obtained from blood. The receptors come from a woman aged 60-75 years in good health.

A single count supports this clonotype. The chain uses TRBV6-1 and TRBJ2-7; maybe TRBD2 (5 bases). V lost 4 bases and J 7 bases, leaving 23 bases between the germline ends. The length of the CDR3 is 16 residues. From germline, CDR1 is MNHNS and CDR2 SASEGT. CDR3 in DNA: TGTGCCAGCAGTGGAACTCTAGCAGCGGTGTACAATGAGCAGTACTTC. It encodes CASSGTLAAVYNEQYF.

This chain joins TRBV5-5 and TRBJ2-7; possible D gene TRBD2, 6 bases. The CDR3 sequence is 15 residues long. Between the trimmed V and J ends, which lost 3 bases and 5 bases, there was a span of 18 bases. Germline V lookup: CDR1 SGHKS, CDR2 YYEKEE (reference sequence). The CDR3 spells CASSSYGTSVDEQYF. CDR3 coding DNA: TGTGCCAGCAGCTCATATGGGACTTCGGTGGACGAGCAGTACTTC.

This sequence joins TRBV20-1 and TRBJ2-5; the D gene could be TRBD1 or TRBD2 (5 bases each). The V gene lost 3 bases and the J gene lost 5 bases, with 16 bases spanning the gap. The CDR3 has 14 residues. Germline V gene sequence: CDR1 DFQATT, CDR2 SNEGSKA (reference sequence). The CDR3 DNA reads as TGCAGTGCTAGTGGGCGGAGAGGGGAGGAGACCCAGTACTTC. Amino acid sequence: CSASGRRGEETQYF.

This clonotype was seen just once. The gene calls are TRBV6-1 and TRBJ2-6; 10 nucleotides line up with TRBD2. This CDR3 spans 16 amino acids. CDR1 MNHNS and CDR2 SASEGT come from the germline V gene. V was clipped by 10 bases and J by 3 bases; unmatched bases: 9. The CDR3 DNA reads as TGTGCCACGGGACTAGCGATCCTTTATGGGGCCAACGTCCTGACTTTC. The encoded protein is CATGLAILYGANVLTF.

The chain recombines TRBV20-1 with TRBJ2-7; 10 bases map to TRBD2. Trimming at V came to 3 bases and at J to 3 bases, leaving 14 bases not matched to a gene. The CDR3 length is 17 residues. Germline V gene lookup returns CDR1 DFQATT and CDR2 SNEGSKA (reference sequence). The CDR3 coding sequence is TGCAGTGCTAGTCGGTTTGAAAGCGGGAGGGGCTACTACGAGCAGTACTTC. Amino acids: CSASRFESGRGYYEQYF.

This chain uses TRBV7-9 with TRBJ2-1, with 8 nucleotides matching TRBD2. The CDR3 sequence is 15 residues long. V lost 2 bases and J lost 7; bases outside the gene matches: 7. Germline CDR1 reads SEHNR; CDR2 reads FQNEAQ (reference sequence). The CDR3: CASSLSGRGGNEQFF. CDR3 DNA sequence: TGTGCCAGCAGCTTAAGCGGGAGAGGTGGAAATGAGCAGTTCTTC. Looking up the rest from reference TRBV7-9 and TRBJ2-1 gives the full variable domain: DTGVSQNPRHKITKRGQNVTFRCDPISEHNRLYWYRQTLGQGPEFLTYFQNEAQLEKSRLLSDRFSAERPKGSFSTLEIQRTEQGDSAMYLCASSLSGRGGNEQFFGPGTRLTVL.

The V gene is TRBV11-1, the J gene TRBJ2-5; D unresolved. V lost 1 base and J lost 3, with 9 bases in between. The CDR3 covers 14 residues. Germline V lookup: CDR1 SGHAT, CDR2 FQDESV (reference sequence). In DNA, the CDR3 is TGTGCCAGCAGCTTAGGGTCCTGGGAAGAGACCCAGTACTTC. It is translated as CASSLGSWEETQYF.

V and J are TRBV5-1 and TRBJ2-7; 7 bases agree with TRBD2. Per the germline V gene, CDR1 is SGHRS and CDR2 is YFSETQ. J lost 1 base, V lost 0 bases, and 13 bases had no gene match. The CDR3 runs 18 residues. CDR3 residues: CASSLVSSGTSSSYEQYF. The CDR3 DNA sequence: TGCGCCAGCAGCTTGGTGTCTAGCGGCACGTCATCTTCCTACGAGCAGTACTTC. Looking up the rest from reference TRBV5-1 and TRBJ2-7 gives the full variable domain: KAGVTQTPRYLIKTRGQQVTLSCSPISGHRSVSWYQQTPGQGLQFLFEYFSETQRNKGNFPGRFSGRQFSNSRSEMNVSTLELGDSALYLCASSLVSSGTSSSYEQYFGPGTRLTVT.

The CDR3 loop reads CASSLEGTPRINQPQHF. The CDR3 DNA follows: TGTGCCAGCAGTTTGGAAGGGACCCCCCGGATCAATCAGCCCCAGCATTTT. The V and J genes are TRBV12-3 or TRBV12-4 and TRBJ1-5; tentatively, D is TRBD1 (5 bases). The CDR3 runs to 17 residues. V was trimmed by 3 bases and J by 3 bases, leaving 18 bases between them.

J is TRBJ2-1 and V is TRBV24-1; D uncertain. Germline CDR1 is KGHDR and CDR2 is SFDVKD. The CDR3 loop spans 14 amino acids. The V end was cut by 3 bases, the J end by 1 base, with 6 bases between. This chain's CDR3 is CATSDRKSYNEQFF. The CDR3 DNA reads as TGTGCCACCAGTGATAGGAAATCCTACAATGAGCAGTTCTTC.

This clonotype has only a few counts. The rearrangement links TRBV20-1 to TRBJ2-7; TRBD2 is a possible D gene (5 bases). The CDR3 is 16 residues long. Trimming removed 0 bases at V and 0 bases at J, with 15 bases between. Germline-derived CDR1 and CDR2 are DFQATT and SNEGSKA (reference sequence). The CDR3 bases are TGCAGTGCTAGAGAGCGGCGAGGGCCCTCCTCCTACGAGCAGTACTTC. Protein product: CSARERRGPSSYEQYF.

The chain joins TRBV10-3 to TRBJ2-3, with 9 bases fitting TRBD1. With V trimmed by 11 bases and J by 0 bases, 15 bases remained unmatched. The CDR3 loop spans 17 amino acids. Germline CDR1 is ENHRY and CDR2 is SYGVKD. The CDR3 nucleotides are TGTGCCGCATCAGGAGGGGACAGGGCCTTTAGCACAGATACGCAGTATTTT. Translating it yields CAASGGDRAFSTDTQYF.

For this clonotype: At one end the junction does not follow the germline gene, possibly because of a read error. The chain has TRBV7-3 and TRBJ2-4; D is possibly TRBD1 or TRBD2 (5 bases each). This CDR3 contains 12 residues. Germline assignment: CDR1 SGHTA and CDR2 FQGTGA. In DNA form, the CDR3 reads TGTGCCAGCAGCTTAGAGGTGGGGACCCAGAACTTC. This gives the protein CASSLEVGTQNF.

V and J are TRBV12-3 or TRBV12-4 and TRBJ2-7; D is possibly TRBD2 (6 bases). V lost 3 bases, J lost 0 bases, and 12 bases lay in between. The CDR3 sequence is 15 residues long. For the CDR3, the DNA is TGTGCCAGCAGTTTCACGGGAGCCCGCTCCTACGAGCAGTACTTC. Translated, it gives CASSFTGARSYEQYF.